Presented here are 3 T cell receptor beta chains from one specimen sequenced in a study of a mutant IDH1 vaccine in newly diagnosed glioma (dated by TCRdb to the early 2020s). The time point label for this specimen denotes: baseline, week 1 (first vaccination visit). What this sample's treatment or condition label stands for: pre-vaccination baseline after standard-of-care therapy. Library prep was done by the immunoSEQ multiplex PCR assay. This immuneACCESS table, as held by TCRdb, lists in-frame sequences with V and J called but not all clones. Of the missing ones, under half trace to an unresolved V gene in checked studies; the others have no known cause. Counted in this sample were roughly 84,000 clones; 82% of them appeared once. The ten largest clones capture less than 5.5% of the sample. This specimen was PBMCs, taken from a glioma patient treated with radiotherapy, temozolomide or both. The source is a man aged 40-49 years with glioma. Some clones in this sample may be carry-over from other donors' samples.

J is TRBJ2-7 and V is TRBV6-5; D may correspond to TRBD1 or TRBD2 (5 bases each). Deletions cut 2 bases from V and 5 bases from J, with 10 bases between. Per the germline V gene, CDR1 is MNHEY and CDR2 is SVGAGI. CDR3 size: 13 residues. CDR3 protein: CASSYGTANEQYF. The CDR3 DNA reads TGTGCCAGCAGTTACGGGACCGCCAACGAGCAGTACTTC.

This clone showed up just a few times. This sample also contains other DNA sequences that code for the same CDR3. The chain couples TRBV29-1 to TRBJ2-3; 8 bases are a match to TRBD2. This CDR3 has 14 residues. V shed 6 bases, J shed 2 bases, and the junction held 7 bases outside the gene matches. Germline V gene sequence: CDR1 SQVTM, CDR2 ANQGSEA. This CDR3 reads CSVGRGEVTDTQYF. The DNA of the CDR3 is TGCAGCGTGGGGCGGGGGGAGGTCACAGATACGCAGTATTTT.

The chain uses TRBV12-5 and TRBJ1-4; TRBD1 agrees at 9 bases. This CDR3 has 14 amino acids. Germline CDR1 is LGHNT and CDR2 is FRNRAP. After removal of 6 bases from V and 8 bases from J, the junction contained 7 bases not matched to a gene. The CDR3 loop reads CASGQGTGTEKLFF. The CDR3 coding sequence is TGTGCTAGTGGCCAGGGGACAGGGACCGAAAAACTGTTTTTT.